The entry that follows covers one T cell receptor (beta chain) sequence. This entry belongs to a study of OX40 agonist ivuxolimab in advanced cancers. Study background: The group had a mean age of 60 years, ranged from roughly 20 to 79, and was 80% to 85% male.

The protocol was immunoSEQ multiplex PCR, while the TCRdb copy is restricted to in-frame clones and leaves out a portion. Of about 55,000 clones in the sample, approximately 91% were seen once. The TCR was taken from an adult with an advanced solid tumor such as melanoma, head and neck, liver or kidney cancer. Sequencing used CD4+ or CD8+ T cells sorted from blood, obtained in a trial of the OX40 agonist ivuxolimab.

CDR3 residues: CASSPYLGAGRAIGTQYF. CDR3 coding DNA: TGTGCCAGCAGCCCTTACCTTGGGGCAGGGAGGGCCATTGGTACGCAGTATTTT. This sequence joins TRBV11-2 and TRBJ2-3; 7 bases are a match to TRBD2. Germline lookup yields CDR1 SGHAT and CDR2 FQNNGV. The CDR3 length is 18 residues. The V and J ends lost 5 bases and 8 bases, in that order; junction bases with no gene match: 22.